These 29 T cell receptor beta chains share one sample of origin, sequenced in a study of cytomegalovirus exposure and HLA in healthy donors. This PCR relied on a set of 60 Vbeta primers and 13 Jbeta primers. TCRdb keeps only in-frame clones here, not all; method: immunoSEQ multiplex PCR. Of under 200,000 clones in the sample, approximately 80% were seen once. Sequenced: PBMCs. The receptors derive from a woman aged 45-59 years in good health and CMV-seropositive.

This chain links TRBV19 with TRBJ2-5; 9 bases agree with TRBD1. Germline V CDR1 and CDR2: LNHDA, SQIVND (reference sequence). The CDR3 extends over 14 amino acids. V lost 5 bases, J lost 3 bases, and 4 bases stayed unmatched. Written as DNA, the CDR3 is TGTGCCAGTAGTCCCAGGACAGGGGAAGAGACCCAGTACTTC. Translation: CASSPRTGEETQYF.

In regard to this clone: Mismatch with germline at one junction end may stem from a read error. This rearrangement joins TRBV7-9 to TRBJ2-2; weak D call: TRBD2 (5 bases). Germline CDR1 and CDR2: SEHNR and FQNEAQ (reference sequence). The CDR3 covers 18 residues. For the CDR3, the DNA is TGTTCCAGCAGCCCTCCCAGAGGGTGGGCGGCGAACACCGGGGAGCTGTTTTTT. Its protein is CSSSPPRGWAANTGELFF.

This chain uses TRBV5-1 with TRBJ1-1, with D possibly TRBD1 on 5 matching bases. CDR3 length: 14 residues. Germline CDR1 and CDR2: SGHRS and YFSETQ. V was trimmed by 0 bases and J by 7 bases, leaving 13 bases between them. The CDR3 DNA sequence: TGCGCCAGCAGCTTGGTCGCGCACCAGGGTGAAGCTTTCTTT. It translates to CASSLVAHQGEAFF.

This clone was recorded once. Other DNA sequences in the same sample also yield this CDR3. CDR3 DNA sequence: TGCGCCAGCAGCTTGGTCGGTAGCGGGGAAGAGACCCAGTACTTC. Translating it yields CASSLVGSGEETQYF. The rearrangement links TRBV5-1 to TRBJ2-5; TRBD2 aligns across 8 bases. The CDR3 contains 15 residues. From germline, CDR1 is SGHRS and CDR2 YFSETQ. The V gene end was trimmed by 0 bases and the J gene end by 3 bases; junction bases not matched to a gene: 4.

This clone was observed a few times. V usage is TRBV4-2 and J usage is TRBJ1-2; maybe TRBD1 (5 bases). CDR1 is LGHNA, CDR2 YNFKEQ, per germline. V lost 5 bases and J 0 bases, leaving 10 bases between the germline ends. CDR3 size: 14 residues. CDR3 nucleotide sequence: TGTGCCAGCAGCGTAACAGGTACTAACTATGGCTACACCTTC. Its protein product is CASSVTGTNYGYTF.

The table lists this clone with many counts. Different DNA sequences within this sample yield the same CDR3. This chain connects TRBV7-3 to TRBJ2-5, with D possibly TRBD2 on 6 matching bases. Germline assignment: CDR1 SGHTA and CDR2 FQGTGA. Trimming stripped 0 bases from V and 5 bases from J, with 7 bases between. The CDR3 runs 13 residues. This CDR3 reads CASSLTGGETQYF. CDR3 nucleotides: TGTGCCAGCAGCTTAACGGGGGGTGAGACCCAGTACTTC.

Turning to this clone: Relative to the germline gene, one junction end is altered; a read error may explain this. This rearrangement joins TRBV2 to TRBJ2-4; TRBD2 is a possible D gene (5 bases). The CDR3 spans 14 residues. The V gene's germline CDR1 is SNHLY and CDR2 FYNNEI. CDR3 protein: CASSPPLAKNSQYF. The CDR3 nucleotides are TGTGCCAGCAGTCCCCCTCTAGCCAAAAACAGTCAGTACTTC.

The CDR3 coding sequence is TGTGCCTGGACCCTAGGCGGGACAGGGGGTCCCGGCTATGGCTACACCTTC. Protein product: CAWTLGGTGGPGYGYTF. This chain joins TRBV30 and TRBJ1-2, with 11 bases identical to TRBD1. This CDR3 is 17 amino acids long. V shed 4 bases and J 4 bases; nucleotides not matched to a gene: 14. The V gene's germline CDR1 is GTSNPN and CDR2 SVGIG (reference sequence). Variable domain in full (rest from reference TRBV30 and TRBJ1-2): SQTIHQWPATLVQPVGSPLSLECTVEGTSNPNLYWYRQAAGRGLQLLFYSVGIGQISSEVPQNLSASRPQDRQFILSSKKLLLSDSGFYLCAWTLGGTGGPGYGYTFGSGTRLTVV.

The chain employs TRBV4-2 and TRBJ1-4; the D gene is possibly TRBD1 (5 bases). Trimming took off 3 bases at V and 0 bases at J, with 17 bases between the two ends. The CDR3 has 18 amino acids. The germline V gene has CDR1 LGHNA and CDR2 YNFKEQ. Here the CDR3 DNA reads TGTGCCAGCAGCCAGGCCGGGGCGGGGTTTGCAACTAATGAAAAACTGTTTTTT. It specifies CASSQAGAGFATNEKLFF.

In nucleotides, the CDR3 is TGCGCCAGCAGCCTAGGGCGGGGGGGCCGAATCGGGGAGCTGTTTTTT. It encodes CASSLGRGGRIGELFF. The V call is TRBV4-1, the J call TRBJ2-2; 9 nucleotides match TRBD2. The junction had 10 bases not matched to a gene; V was cut back by 4 bases and J by 7 bases. The CDR3 runs to 16 residues. Germline CDR1 and CDR2: MGHRA and YSYEKL.

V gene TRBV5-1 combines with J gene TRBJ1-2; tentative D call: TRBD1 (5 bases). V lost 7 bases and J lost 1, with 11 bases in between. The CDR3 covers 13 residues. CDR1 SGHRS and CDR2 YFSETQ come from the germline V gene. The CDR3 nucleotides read TGCGCCAGCGGGGCTTTAGGTAACTATGGCTACACCTTC. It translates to CASGALGNYGYTF. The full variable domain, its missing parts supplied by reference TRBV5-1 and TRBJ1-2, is KAGVTQTPRYLIKTRGQQVTLSCSPISGHRSVSWYQQTPGQGLQFLFEYFSETQRNKGNFPGRFSGRQFSNSRSEMNVSTLELGDSALYLCASGALGNYGYTFGSGTRLTVV.

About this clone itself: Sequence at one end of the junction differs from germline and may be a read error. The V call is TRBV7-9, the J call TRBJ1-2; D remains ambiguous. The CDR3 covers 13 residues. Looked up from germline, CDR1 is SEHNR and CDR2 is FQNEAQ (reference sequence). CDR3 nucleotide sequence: TGTTCCAGCAGCTTAGATCGGGGCTATGGCTACACCTTC. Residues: CSSSLDRGYGYTF.

The CDR3 nucleotides are TGTGCCAGCAGCTTCGGACAAACCCCCTCCCGAGTCTACACCTTC. It yields the protein CASSFGQTPSRVYTF. The rearrangement joins TRBV7-2 to TRBJ1-2; TRBD1 might be the D (5 bases). The V end lost 3 bases, the J end lost 10 bases, and 21 bases lay between the germline ends. This CDR3 region has 15 residues. Germline V gene lookup returns CDR1 SGHTA and CDR2 FQGNSA.

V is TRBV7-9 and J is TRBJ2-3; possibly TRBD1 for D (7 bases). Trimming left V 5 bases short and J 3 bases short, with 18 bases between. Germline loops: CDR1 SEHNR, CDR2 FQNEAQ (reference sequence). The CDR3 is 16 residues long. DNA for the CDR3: TGTGCCAGCAGCCTTAGGTCCAGGGGGGATACAGATACGCAGTATTTT. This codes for CASSLRSRGDTDTQYF.

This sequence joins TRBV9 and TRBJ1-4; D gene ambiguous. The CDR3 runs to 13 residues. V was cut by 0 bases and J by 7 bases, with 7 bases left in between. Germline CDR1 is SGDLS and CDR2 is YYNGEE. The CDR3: CASSVETAEKLFF. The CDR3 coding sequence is TGTGCCAGCAGCGTAGAAACTGCTGAAAAACTGTTTTTT.

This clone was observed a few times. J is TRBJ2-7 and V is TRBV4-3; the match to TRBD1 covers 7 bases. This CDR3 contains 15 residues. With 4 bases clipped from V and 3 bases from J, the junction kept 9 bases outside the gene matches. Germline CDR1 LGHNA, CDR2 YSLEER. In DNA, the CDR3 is TGCGCCAGCAGCCGGGCGACAGGGACCATCTACGAGCAGTACTTC. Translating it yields CASSRATGTIYEQYF.

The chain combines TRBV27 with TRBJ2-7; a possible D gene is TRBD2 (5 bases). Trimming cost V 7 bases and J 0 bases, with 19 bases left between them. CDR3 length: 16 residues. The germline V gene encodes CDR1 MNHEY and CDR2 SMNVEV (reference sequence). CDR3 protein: CASTRPPDSCSYEQYF. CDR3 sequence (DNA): TGTGCCAGCACTCGACCCCCGGACTCATGCTCCTACGAGCAGTACTTC.

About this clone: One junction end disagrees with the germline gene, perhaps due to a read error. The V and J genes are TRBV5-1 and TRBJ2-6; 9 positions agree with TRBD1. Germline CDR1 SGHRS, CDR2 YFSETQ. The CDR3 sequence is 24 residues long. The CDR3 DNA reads TGCGCCAGCAGCTTGAGGGGGACAGGGTCTGTTTGGGCGGCGATTAGCTCTGGGGCCAACGGCCTGACTTTC. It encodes CASSLRGTGSVWAAISSGANGLTF.

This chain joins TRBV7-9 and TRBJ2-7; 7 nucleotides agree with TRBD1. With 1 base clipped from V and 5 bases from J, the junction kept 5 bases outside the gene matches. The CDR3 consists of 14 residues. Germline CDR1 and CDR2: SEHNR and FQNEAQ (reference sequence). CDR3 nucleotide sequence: TGTGCCAGCAGCTTAGTGTCAGGGGGTCACGAGCAGTACTTC. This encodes CASSLVSGGHEQYF.

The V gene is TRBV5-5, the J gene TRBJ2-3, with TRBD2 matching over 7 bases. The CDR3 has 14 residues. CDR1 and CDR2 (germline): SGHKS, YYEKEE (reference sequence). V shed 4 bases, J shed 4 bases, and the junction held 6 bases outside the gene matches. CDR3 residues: CASSAGLFPDTQYF. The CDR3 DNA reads TGTGCCAGCAGCGCGGGACTATTCCCAGATACGCAGTATTTT.

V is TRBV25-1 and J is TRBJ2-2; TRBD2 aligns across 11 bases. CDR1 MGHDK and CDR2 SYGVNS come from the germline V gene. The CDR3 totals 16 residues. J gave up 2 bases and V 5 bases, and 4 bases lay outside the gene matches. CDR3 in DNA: TGTGCCAGCAGTTTGCTAGCGGGGGGAAACACCGGGGAGCTGTTTTTT. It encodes CASSLLAGGNTGELFF.

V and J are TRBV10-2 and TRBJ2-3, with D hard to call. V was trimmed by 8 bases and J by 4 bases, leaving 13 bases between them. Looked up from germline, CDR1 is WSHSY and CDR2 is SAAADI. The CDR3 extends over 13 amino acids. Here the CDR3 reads CASLPLSADTQYF. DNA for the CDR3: TGCGCCAGCTTACCCTTATCGGCAGATACGCAGTATTTT.

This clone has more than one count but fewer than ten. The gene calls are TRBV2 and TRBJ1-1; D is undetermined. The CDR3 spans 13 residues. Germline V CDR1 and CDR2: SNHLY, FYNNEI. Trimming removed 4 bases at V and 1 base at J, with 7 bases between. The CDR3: CASSVKQNTEAFF. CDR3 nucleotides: TGTGCCAGCAGTGTTAAGCAGAACACTGAAGCTTTCTTT.

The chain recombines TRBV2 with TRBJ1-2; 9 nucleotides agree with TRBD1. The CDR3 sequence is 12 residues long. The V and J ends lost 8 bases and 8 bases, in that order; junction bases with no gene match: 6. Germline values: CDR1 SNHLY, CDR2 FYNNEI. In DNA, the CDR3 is TGTGCCAGCGCCACAGGGGGCCACGGCTACACCTTC. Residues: CASATGGHGYTF.

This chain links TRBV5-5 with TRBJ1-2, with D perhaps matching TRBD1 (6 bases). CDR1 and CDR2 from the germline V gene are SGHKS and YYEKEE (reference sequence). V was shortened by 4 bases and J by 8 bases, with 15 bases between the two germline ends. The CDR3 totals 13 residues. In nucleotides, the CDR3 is TGTGCCAGCAGCGCCCTGGGGGCGGGCGGCTACACCTTC. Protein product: CASSALGAGGYTF.

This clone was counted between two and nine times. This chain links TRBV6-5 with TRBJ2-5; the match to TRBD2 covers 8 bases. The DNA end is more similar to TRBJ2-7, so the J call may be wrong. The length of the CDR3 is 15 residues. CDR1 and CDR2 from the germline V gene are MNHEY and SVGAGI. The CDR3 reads CASRKLADVSYEQYF. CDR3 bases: TGTGCCAGCAGGAAACTAGCGGATGTTTCCTACGAGCAGTACTTC.

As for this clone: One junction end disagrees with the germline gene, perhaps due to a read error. As DNA, the CDR3 is TGTGCCAGTAGTATAGAGGGAACTAGCGGGACCAAAAACAGTCAGTACTTC. This encodes CASSIEGTSGTKNSQYF. This sequence joins TRBV19 and TRBJ2-4, with 10 positions matching TRBD2. The CDR3 extends over 17 amino acids. Per germline, CDR1 LNHDA and CDR2 SQIVND (reference sequence).

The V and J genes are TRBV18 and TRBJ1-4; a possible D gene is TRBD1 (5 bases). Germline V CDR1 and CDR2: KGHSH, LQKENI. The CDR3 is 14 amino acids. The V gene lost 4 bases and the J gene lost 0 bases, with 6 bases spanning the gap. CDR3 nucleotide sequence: TGTGCCAGCTCACAGGGGACAACTAATGAAAAACTGTTTTTT. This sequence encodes CASSQGTTNEKLFF.

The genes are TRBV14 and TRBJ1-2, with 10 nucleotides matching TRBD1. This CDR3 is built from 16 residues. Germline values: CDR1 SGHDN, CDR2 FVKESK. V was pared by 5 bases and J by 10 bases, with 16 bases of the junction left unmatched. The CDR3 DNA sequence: TGTGCCAGCAGCTCGACAGGGGGCATGGAGACCTTCGTCTACACCTTC. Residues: CASSSTGGMETFVYTF.